What follows is one T cell receptor (beta chain) and its context. The sample comes from a study of beta chain features in type 1 diabetes. Germline values: CDR1 ENHRY, CDR2 SYGVKD. The V end was cut by 4 bases, the J end by 2 bases, with 11 bases between. The CDR3 has 14 amino acids. Expressed TCRB transcripts were sequenced after all isolated RNA was converted to cDNA. The method was immunoSEQ multiplex PCR; TCRdb's version includes in-frame clones alone and lacks a portion of them. This sample has around 290,000 clones, with under 8.5% found just once. This receptor was taken from a young woman in good health. The chain employs TRBV10-3 and TRBJ2-5; a weak D match, TRBD1 (5 bases). Sequencing used central memory CD4+ T cells from blood. The CDR3 sequence: CAISGSGPQETQYF. In DNA, the CDR3 is TGTGCCATCAGTGGATCAGGGCCACAAGAGACCCAGTACTTC.